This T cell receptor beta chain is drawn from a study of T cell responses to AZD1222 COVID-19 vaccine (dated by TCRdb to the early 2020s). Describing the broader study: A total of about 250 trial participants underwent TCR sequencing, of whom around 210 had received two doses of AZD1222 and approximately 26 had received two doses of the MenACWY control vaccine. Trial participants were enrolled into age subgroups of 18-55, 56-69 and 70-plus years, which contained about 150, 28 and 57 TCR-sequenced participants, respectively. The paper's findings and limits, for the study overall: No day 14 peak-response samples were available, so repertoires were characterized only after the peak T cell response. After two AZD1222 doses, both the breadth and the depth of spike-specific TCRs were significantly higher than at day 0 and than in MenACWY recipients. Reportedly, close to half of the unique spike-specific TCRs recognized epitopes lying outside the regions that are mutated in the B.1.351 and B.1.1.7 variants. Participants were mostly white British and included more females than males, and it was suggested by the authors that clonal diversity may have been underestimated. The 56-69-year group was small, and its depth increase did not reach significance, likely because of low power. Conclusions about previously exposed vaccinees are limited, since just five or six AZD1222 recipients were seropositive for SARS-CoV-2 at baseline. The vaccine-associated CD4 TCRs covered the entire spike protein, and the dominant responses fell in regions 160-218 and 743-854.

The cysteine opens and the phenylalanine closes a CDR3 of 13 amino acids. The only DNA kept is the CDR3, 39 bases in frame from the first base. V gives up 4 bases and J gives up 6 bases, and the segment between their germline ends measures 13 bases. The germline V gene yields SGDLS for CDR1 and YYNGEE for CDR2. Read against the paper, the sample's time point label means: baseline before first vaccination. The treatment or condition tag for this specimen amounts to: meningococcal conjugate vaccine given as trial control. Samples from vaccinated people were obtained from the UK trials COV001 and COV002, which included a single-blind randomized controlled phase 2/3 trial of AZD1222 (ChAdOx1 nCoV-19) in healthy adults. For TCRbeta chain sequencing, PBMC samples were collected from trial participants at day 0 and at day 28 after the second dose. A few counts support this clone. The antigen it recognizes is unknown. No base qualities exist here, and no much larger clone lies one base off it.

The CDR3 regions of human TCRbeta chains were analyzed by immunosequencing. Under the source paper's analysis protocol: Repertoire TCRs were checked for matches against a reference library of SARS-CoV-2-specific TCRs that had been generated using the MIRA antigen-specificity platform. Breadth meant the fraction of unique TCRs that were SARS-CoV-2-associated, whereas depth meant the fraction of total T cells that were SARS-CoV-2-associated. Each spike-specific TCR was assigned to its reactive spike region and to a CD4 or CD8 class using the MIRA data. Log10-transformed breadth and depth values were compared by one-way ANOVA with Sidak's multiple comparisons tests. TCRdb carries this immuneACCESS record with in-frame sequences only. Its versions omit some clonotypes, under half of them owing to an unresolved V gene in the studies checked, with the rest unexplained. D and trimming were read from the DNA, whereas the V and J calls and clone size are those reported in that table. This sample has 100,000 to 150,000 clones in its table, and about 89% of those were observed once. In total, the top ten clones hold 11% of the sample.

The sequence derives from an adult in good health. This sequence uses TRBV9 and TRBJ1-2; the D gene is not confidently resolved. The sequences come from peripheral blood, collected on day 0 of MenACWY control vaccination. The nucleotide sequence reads TGTGCCAGCAGCCCGGGGATGAGGGATGGCTACACCTTC. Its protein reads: CASSPGMRDGYTF.